Here is one T cell receptor beta chain with its context. The data derive from a study of blood T cell repertoires in COVID-19. Study information: Samples taken during acute and convalescent COVID-19 were collected in the United States, Italy and Spain. PBMCs, B-cell-depleted T cells, or T cells provided the cDNA or gDNA that made up the material.

V dropped 1 base and J dropped 9 bases, with 19 bases sitting between them. CDR1 LNHDA and CDR2 SQIVND come from the germline V gene (reference sequence). The CDR3 is made up of 17 amino acids. Here immunoSEQ multiplex PCR was the method, and the copy in TCRdb shows in-frame clones only, minus some. The sample yields some 150,000 clones, less than 85% seen once. Input material: PBMCs or T cells enriched from blood (not recorded which). This receptor was taken from a woman between 45 and 60 years old who had recovered from COVID-19. The chain is built from TRBV19 and TRBJ1-6; D not certain. The CDR3 nucleotides read TGTGCCAGTAGTATAGGCCCCGTTGGAGGGTTAATTTCACCCCTCCACTTT. As protein: CASSIGPVGGLISPLHF.